These 26 T cell receptor beta chains came from one sample sequenced in a study of neurological immune-mediated disorders (dated by TCRdb to between 2018 and 2021). To prepare the library, 5' RACE was applied. The data were produced on an Illumina HiSeq 2500. The raw public reads went through TCRdb reprocessing: fastp at Q25, MiXCR clone calling, in-frame beta chains kept. Entries are consolidated by CDR3 protein sequence, retaining the most common genes and DNA. The sample table shows tens of thousands of distinct CDR3 sequences, and 3% to 4.5% are seen once. The ten largest clones take up roughly 2% of the sample. Sequenced: PBMCs. These receptors originate from a man between 25 and 39 years old with multiple sclerosis.

This clonotype showed up many times. The chain is built from TRBV20-1 and TRBJ1-1; D ambiguous. The CDR3 consists of 14 residues. Trimming left V 1 base short and J 0 bases short, with 9 bases between. Looked up from germline, CDR1 is DFQATT and CDR2 is SNEGSKA (reference sequence). CDR3 DNA sequence: TGCAGTGCTAGAGTCACCGATATGAACACTGAAGCTTTCTTT. Protein sequence: CSARVTDMNTEAFF.

This clonotype was picked up many times. The CDR3 DNA sequence: TGTGCCAGCAGCTCCTTAGACACCACCGGGGAGCTGTTTTTT. Translating gives CASSSLDTTGELFF. The chain recombines TRBV7-2 with TRBJ2-2; D uncertain. The germline V and J ends were trimmed by 4 bases and 4 bases, with 10 bases remaining between them. The CDR3 runs 14 residues. Germline loops: CDR1 SGHTA, CDR2 FQGNSA. The complete variable domain, with remaining parts taken from reference TRBV7-2 and TRBJ2-2, reads GAGVSQSPSNKVTEKGKDVELRCDPISGHTALYWYRQSLGQGLEFLIYFQGNSAPDKSGLPSDRFSAERTGGSVSTLTIQRTQQEDSAVYLCASSSLDTTGELFFGEGSRLTVL.

There are many counts of this clonotype. This chain connects TRBV5-1 to TRBJ1-2; D might be TRBD1 (5 bases). The CDR3 length is 15 residues. Between the trimmed V and J ends, which lost 2 bases and 5 bases, there was a span of 16 bases. Per the germline V gene, CDR1 is SGHRS and CDR2 is YFSETQ. Written as DNA, the CDR3 is TGCGCCAGCAGCTTCCCGGGGCAGGGAACGTATGGCTACACCTTC. This encodes CASSFPGQGTYGYTF.

In this sample, this clonotype turned up many times. CDR3 sequence (DNA): TGTGCCAGCAGCGTAGCCTACGGAGGCTACGAGCAGTACTTC. Translating it yields CASSVAYGGYEQYF. The rearrangement joins TRBV9 to TRBJ2-7; a weak D match, TRBD2 (5 bases). Germline V gene data show CDR1 as SGDLS and CDR2 as YYNGEE. The CDR3 totals 14 residues. V shed 0 bases and J shed 3 bases, with 10 bases lying between them.

In this sample, this clonotype turned up many times. The CDR3 protein is CASSLANEQFF. CDR3 bases: TGCGCCAGCAGCTTGGCCAATGAGCAGTTCTTC. The chain recombines TRBV5-1 with TRBJ2-1; D gene ambiguous. The V gene lost 0 bases and the J gene lost 6 bases, with 1 base spanning the gap. The germline V gene encodes CDR1 SGHRS and CDR2 YFSETQ. The CDR3 has 11 residues.

Many counts were recorded for this clonotype. The chain carries TRBV5-1 and TRBJ1-1, with D perhaps matching TRBD1 (6 bases). Trimming shortened V by 3 bases and J by 3 bases, and 18 bases separated the two germline ends. Germline V CDR1 and CDR2: SGHRS, YFSETQ. The CDR3 is 16 amino acids. CDR3 protein: CASSSRDTPKDTEAFF. Here the CDR3 DNA reads TGCGCCAGCAGCTCCCGGGACACCCCAAAGGACACTGAAGCTTTCTTT.

This clonotype was seen more than once but under ten times. V usage is TRBV7-6 and J usage is TRBJ1-1; D ambiguous. With 8 bases removed from V and 3 bases from J, the gap between germline ends came to 10 bases. CDR1 and CDR2 from the germline V gene are SGHVS and FNYEAQ. The CDR3 is 12 residues long. The CDR3 DNA is TGTGCCAGCTCCGTAATGGACACTGAAGCTTTCTTT. Translated: CASSVMDTEAFF.

The chain has TRBV5-1 and TRBJ2-3; D is perhaps TRBD2 (6 bases). The CDR3 has 14 residues. The V end lost 1 base, the J end lost 0 bases, and 6 bases lay between the germline ends. Germline lookup yields CDR1 SGHRS and CDR2 YFSETQ. CDR3 nucleotide sequence: TGCGCCAGCAGCTTGAGCGGGAGCACAGATACGCAGTATTTT. It encodes CASSLSGSTDTQYF.

The table lists this clonotype with many counts. The chain employs TRBV4-1 and TRBJ1-2; TRBD1 aligns across 8 bases. Germline trimming cut 4 bases from V and 6 bases from J; bases unmatched to any gene: 13. Germline V gives CDR1 MGHRA, CDR2 YSYEKL. The CDR3 sequence is 16 residues long. Here the CDR3 reads CASSPMDREELNGYTF. As DNA, the CDR3 is TGCGCCAGCAGCCCTATGGACAGGGAAGAACTCAATGGCTACACCTTC.

This clonotype occurred many times. The chain employs TRBV9 and TRBJ2-3, with 10 bases matching TRBD2. The CDR3 runs 16 residues. Per germline, CDR1 SGDLS and CDR2 YYNGEE. The J segment lost 2 bases and the V segment lost 3 bases, leaving 6 bases of the junction unmatched. CDR3 amino acids: CASSEFSGGTTDTQYF. In DNA form, the CDR3 reads TGTGCCAGCAGCGAATTTAGCGGGGGGACCACAGATACGCAGTATTTT.

This clonotype was observed at least ten times. V is TRBV20-1 and J is TRBJ1-4, with 8 bases aligning to TRBD1. J lost 7 bases, V lost 5 bases, and 6 bases had no gene match. Germline V gives CDR1 DFQATT, CDR2 SNEGSKA (reference sequence). The CDR3 extends over 13 amino acids. CDR3 coding DNA: TGCAGTGCTGACGGGACAGGAGGTGAAAAACTGTTTTTT. This codes for CSADGTGGEKLFF.

The rearrangement joins TRBV7-2 to TRBJ2-7, with D unresolved. The CDR3 loop spans 13 amino acids. The V gene lost 1 base and the J gene lost 4 bases, with 8 bases spanning the gap. Germline V gives CDR1 SGHTA, CDR2 FQGNSA. The CDR3 loop is CASSLVTAYEQYF. The CDR3 DNA is TGTGCCAGCAGCTTAGTAACAGCTTACGAGCAGTACTTC.

The sample holds many counts of this clonotype. J is TRBJ2-1 and V is TRBV2; TRBD2 agrees at 13 bases. The CDR3 is 14 amino acids. Germline V gene lookup returns CDR1 SNHLY and CDR2 FYNNEI. V trimming: 5 bases; J trimming: 10 bases; junction bases outside the gene matches: 5. The CDR3 DNA sequence: TGTGCCAGCAGTAAAGAGGGACTAGCGGGAGAGCAGTTCTTC. Its translation is CASSKEGLAGEQFF.

The sample holds many counts of this clonotype. The CDR3 DNA reads TGTGCCAGCAGTTTCAAGGGAGGCAATCAGCCCCAGCATTTT. It is translated as CASSFKGGNQPQHF. The chain uses TRBV12-3 or TRBV12-4 and TRBJ1-5; D remains unclear. The CDR3 spans 14 residues. V lost 3 bases, J lost 2 bases, and 8 bases lay in between.

This clonotype was seen at least ten times. The genes are TRBV25-1 and TRBJ1-2; D is unresolved. Trimming took off 3 bases at V and 7 bases at J, with 6 bases between the two ends. CDR3 size: 11 residues. Germline V gives CDR1 MGHDK, CDR2 SYGVNS. The CDR3 reads CASSENVGYTF. Written as DNA, the CDR3 is TGTGCCAGCAGTGAGAACGTTGGCTACACCTTC.

Of note for this clonotype: The junction departs from germline at one end; a sequencing error may be responsible. The rearrangement uses TRBV6-6 and TRBJ1-5; D gene ambiguous. The CDR3 spans 13 residues. CDR1 is MNHNY, CDR2 SVGAGI, per germline (reference sequence). CDR3 in amino acids: CASSYSDNQPQNF. CDR3 nucleotides: TGTGCCAGCAGTTACTCCGACAATCAGCCCCAGAATTTT.

This clonotype has at least ten counts. The chain carries TRBV27 and TRBJ2-2; no clear D gene. Germline values: CDR1 MNHEY, CDR2 SMNVEV (reference sequence). The CDR3 loop spans 13 amino acids. V was pared by 5 bases and J by 4 bases, with 8 bases between. The CDR3 DNA follows: TGTGCCAGCAGTATTACACGCACCGGGGAGCTGTTTTTT. The encoded protein is CASSITRTGELFF.

This clonotype appeared many times. The chain links TRBV24-1 to TRBJ2-5; D is unresolved. Germline assignment: CDR1 KGHDR and CDR2 SFDVKD. This CDR3 spans 15 amino acids. The germline V and J ends were trimmed by 4 bases and 1 base, with 12 bases remaining between them. CDR3 DNA: TGTGCCACCAGTGACATCGACACAACCCAAGAGACCCAGTACTTC. Translating gives CATSDIDTTQETQYF.

Many counts were recorded for this clonotype. The chain carries TRBV5-5 and TRBJ2-7; weak D call: TRBD1 (5 bases). Trimming removed 1 base at V and 2 bases at J, with 13 bases between. This CDR3 spans 15 amino acids. The germline V gene encodes CDR1 SGHKS and CDR2 YYEKEE (reference sequence). The CDR3 sequence is CASSLFQGFTYEQYF. CDR3 nucleotide sequence: TGTGCCAGCAGCTTGTTCCAGGGATTCACCTACGAGCAGTACTTC.

This clonotype was recorded many times. V is TRBV6-5 and J is TRBJ1-2; D may be TRBD1 (6 bases). The CDR3 has 14 amino acids. Germline loops: CDR1 MNHEY, CDR2 SVGAGI. The V gene lost 2 bases and the J gene lost 4 bases, with 11 bases spanning the gap. CDR3 coding DNA: TGTGCCAGCAGTTACGGGCGGGGGGCCTATGGCTACACCTTC. This codes for CASSYGRGAYGYTF.

This clonotype was observed many times. The chain links TRBV7-2 to TRBJ2-7; the match to TRBD2 covers 8 bases. CDR3 size: 13 residues. V dropped 3 bases and J dropped 5; count of bases not matched to a gene: 3. Per germline, CDR1 SGHTA and CDR2 FQGNSA. CDR3 region: CASSFIGGDEQYF. The CDR3 DNA reads TGTGCCAGCAGCTTCATCGGGGGGGACGAGCAGTACTTC.

This clonotype was picked up many times. The gene calls are TRBV7-2 and TRBJ2-5; 10 bases agree with TRBD1. There are 14 residues in the CDR3. The ends lost 2 bases at V and 8 bases at J; junction bases unmatched: 5. Germline CDR1 reads SGHTA; CDR2 reads FQGNSA. The CDR3 here is CASSLYGQGGTQYF. DNA for the CDR3: TGTGCCAGCAGCTTATACGGACAGGGGGGCACCCAGTACTTC.

This clonotype has at least ten counts. V is TRBV20-1 and J is TRBJ2-3; D is unclear. The ends were cut back, 3 bases at V and 6 bases at J, with 4 bases in the middle. Germline V gene data show CDR1 as DFQATT and CDR2 as SNEGSKA (reference sequence). This CDR3 is built from 10 residues. CDR3 nucleotides: TGCAGTGCTAGTTTTGATACGCAGTATTTT. Residues: CSASFDTQYF.

This clonotype has a count of ten or more. This rearrangement joins TRBV7-2 to TRBJ2-3, with 7 nucleotides matching TRBD2. The CDR3 spans 13 residues. With 8 bases clipped from V and 0 bases from J, the junction kept 2 bases outside the gene matches. In germline, CDR1 is SGHTA, CDR2 FQGNSA. The CDR3 region is CASGEGSTDTQYF. As DNA, the CDR3 is TGTGCCAGCGGGGAGGGGAGCACAGATACGCAGTATTTT.

V and J are TRBV7-9 and TRBJ1-6, with D hard to call. Germline CDR1 is SEHNR and CDR2 is FQNEAQ (reference sequence). The CDR3 contains 13 residues. V lost 1 base, J lost 8 bases, and 6 bases lay in between. CDR3: CASSLGEHSPLHF. The CDR3, as DNA: TGTGCCAGCAGCTTAGGCGAACATTCACCCCTCCACTTT. The variable domain in full, with the rest retrieved from reference TRBV7-9 and TRBJ1-6, is DTGVSQNPRHKITKRGQNVTFRCDPISEHNRLYWYRQTLGQGPEFLTYFQNEAQLEKSRLLSDRFSAERPKGSFSTLEIQRTEQGDSAMYLCASSLGEHSPLHFGNGTRLTVT.

V usage is TRBV6-5 and J usage is TRBJ2-2; TRBD2 matches at 12 bases. The CDR3 length is 16 residues. Unmatched junction bases numbered 5, after V lost 0 bases and J lost 9 bases. Germline values: CDR1 MNHEY, CDR2 SVGAGI. The CDR3 reads CASSYSNLAGGRELFF. DNA of the CDR3: TGTGCCAGCAGTTACTCGAACCTAGCGGGGGGGAGGGAGCTGTTTTTT.